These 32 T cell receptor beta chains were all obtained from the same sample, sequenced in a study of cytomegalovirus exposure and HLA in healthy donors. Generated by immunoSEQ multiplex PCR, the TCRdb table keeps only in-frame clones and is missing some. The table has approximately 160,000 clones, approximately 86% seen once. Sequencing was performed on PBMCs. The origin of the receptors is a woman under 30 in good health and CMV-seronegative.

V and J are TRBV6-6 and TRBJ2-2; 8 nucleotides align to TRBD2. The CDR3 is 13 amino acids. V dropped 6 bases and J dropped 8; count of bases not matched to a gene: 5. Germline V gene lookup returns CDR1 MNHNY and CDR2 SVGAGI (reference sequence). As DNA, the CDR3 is TGTGCCAGCAGAAGACTAGCGACGGGGGAGCTGTTTTTT. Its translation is CASRRLATGELFF.

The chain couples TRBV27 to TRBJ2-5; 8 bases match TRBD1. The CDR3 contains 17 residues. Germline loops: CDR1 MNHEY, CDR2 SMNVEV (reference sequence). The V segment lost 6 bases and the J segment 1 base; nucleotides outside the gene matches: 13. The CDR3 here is CASRPSRGPYLQETQYF. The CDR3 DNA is TGTGCCAGCAGACCCTCCAGGGGGCCGTATCTCCAAGAGACCCAGTACTTC.

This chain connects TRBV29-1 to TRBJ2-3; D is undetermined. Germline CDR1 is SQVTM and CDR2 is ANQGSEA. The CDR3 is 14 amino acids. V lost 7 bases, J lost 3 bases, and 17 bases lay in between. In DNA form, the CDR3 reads TGCAGCGGACAACAGTACGAGAAAACAGATACGCAGTATTTT. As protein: CSGQQYEKTDTQYF.

The chain's CDR3 is CASSPLTGDDEQFF. The CDR3 region has the DNA TGTGCCAGCAGCCCCCTGACAGGGGACGATGAGCAGTTCTTC. This rearrangement joins TRBV7-2 to TRBJ2-1, with TRBD1 identical over 8 bases. Germline V gives CDR1 SGHTA, CDR2 FQGNSA. The CDR3 spans 14 residues. V was pared by 5 bases and J by 8 bases, with 8 bases of the junction left unmatched.

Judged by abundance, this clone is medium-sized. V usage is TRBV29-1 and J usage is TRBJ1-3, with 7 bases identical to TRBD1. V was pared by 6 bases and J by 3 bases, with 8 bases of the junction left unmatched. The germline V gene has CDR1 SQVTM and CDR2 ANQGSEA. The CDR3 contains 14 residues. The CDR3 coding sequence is TGCAGCGTGACCCGACAGGGAGGTGGAAACACCATATATTTT. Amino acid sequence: CSVTRQGGGNTIYF.

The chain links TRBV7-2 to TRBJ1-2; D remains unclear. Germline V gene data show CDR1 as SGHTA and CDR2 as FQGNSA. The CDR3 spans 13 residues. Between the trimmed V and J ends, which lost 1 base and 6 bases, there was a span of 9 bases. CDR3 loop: CASSLGTEDGYTF. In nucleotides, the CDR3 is TGTGCCAGCAGCTTAGGGACGGAGGATGGCTACACCTTC.

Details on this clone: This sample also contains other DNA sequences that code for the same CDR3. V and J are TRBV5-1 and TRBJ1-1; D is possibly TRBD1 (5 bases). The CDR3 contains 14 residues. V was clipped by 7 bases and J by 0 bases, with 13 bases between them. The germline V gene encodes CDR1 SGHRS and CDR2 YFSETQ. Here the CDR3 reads CASGGDLMNTEAFF. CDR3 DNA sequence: TGCGCCAGCGGGGGGGACCTTATGAACACTGAAGCTTTCTTT.

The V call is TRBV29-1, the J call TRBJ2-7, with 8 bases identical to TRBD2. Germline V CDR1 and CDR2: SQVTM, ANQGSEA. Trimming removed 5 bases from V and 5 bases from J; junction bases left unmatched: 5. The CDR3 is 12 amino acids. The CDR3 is CSVRRGEHEQYF. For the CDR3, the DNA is TGCAGCGTTAGGCGGGGGGAACACGAGCAGTACTTC.

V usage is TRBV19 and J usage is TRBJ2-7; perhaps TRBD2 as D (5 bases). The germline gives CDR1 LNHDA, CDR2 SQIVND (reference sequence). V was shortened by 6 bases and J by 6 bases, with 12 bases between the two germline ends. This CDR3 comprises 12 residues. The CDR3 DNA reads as TGTGCCAGTAGCTACGGGAATTTCGAGCAGTACTTC. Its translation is CASSYGNFEQYF.

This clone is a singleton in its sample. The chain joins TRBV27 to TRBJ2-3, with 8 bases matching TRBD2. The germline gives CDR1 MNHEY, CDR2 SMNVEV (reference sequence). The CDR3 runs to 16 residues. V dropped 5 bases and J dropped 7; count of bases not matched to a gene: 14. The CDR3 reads CASSDQLAAPGNTQYF. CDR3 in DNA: TGTGCCAGCAGTGACCAACTAGCGGCCCCAGGAAATACGCAGTATTTT.

The CDR3 protein is CAIGDFTDTQYF. Written as DNA, the CDR3 is TGTGCCATCGGGGACTTCACAGATACGCAGTATTTT. This rearrangement joins TRBV10-3 to TRBJ2-3; a weak D match, TRBD2 (6 bases). V dropped 8 bases and J dropped 2 bases, with 8 bases sitting between them. Germline CDR1 ENHRY, CDR2 SYGVKD. This CDR3 has 12 amino acids.

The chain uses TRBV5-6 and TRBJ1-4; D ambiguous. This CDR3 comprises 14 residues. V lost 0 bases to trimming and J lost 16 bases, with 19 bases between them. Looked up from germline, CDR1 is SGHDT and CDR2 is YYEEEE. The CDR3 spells CASSLGRRVNDQFF. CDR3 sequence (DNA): TGTGCCAGCAGCTTGGGCAGGCGCGTTAACGATCAGTTTTTT.

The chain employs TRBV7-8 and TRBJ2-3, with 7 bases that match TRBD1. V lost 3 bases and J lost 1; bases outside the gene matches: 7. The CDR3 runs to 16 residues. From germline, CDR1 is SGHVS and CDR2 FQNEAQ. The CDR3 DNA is TGTGCCAGCAGCTTCGTAACAGGGGACGGCACAGATACGCAGTATTTT. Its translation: CASSFVTGDGTDTQYF.

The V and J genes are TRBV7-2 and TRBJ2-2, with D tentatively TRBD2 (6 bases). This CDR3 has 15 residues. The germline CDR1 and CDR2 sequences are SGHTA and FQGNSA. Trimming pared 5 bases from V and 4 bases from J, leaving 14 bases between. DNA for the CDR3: TGTGCCAGCAGCCTAGAGGAGGGGATCACCGGGGAGCTGTTTTTT. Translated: CASSLEEGITGELFF.

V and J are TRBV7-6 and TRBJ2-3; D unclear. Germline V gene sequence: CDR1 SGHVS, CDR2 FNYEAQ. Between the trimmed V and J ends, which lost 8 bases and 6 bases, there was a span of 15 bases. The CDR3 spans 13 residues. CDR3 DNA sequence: TGTGCCAGCTCGAGACTGCTTACGGATACGCAGTATTTT. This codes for CASSRLLTDTQYF. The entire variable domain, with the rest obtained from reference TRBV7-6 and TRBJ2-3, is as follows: GAGVSQSPRYKVTKRGQDVALRCDPISGHVSLYWYRQALGQGPEFLTYFNYEAQQDKSGLPNDRFSAERPEGSISTLTIQRTEQRDSAMYRCASSRLLTDTQYFGPGTRLTVL.

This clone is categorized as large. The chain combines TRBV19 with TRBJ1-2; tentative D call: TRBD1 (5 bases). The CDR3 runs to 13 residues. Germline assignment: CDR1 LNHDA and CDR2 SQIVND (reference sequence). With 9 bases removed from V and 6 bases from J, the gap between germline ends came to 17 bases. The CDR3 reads CASKGAATDGYTF. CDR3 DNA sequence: TGTGCCAGCAAAGGGGCGGCTACTGATGGCTACACCTTC. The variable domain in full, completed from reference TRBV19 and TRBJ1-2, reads DGGITQSPKYLFRKEGQNVTLSCEQNLNHDAMYWYRQDPGQGLRLIYYSQIVNDFQKGDIAEGYSVSREKKESFPLTVTSAQKNPTAFYLCASKGAATDGYTFGSGTRLTVV.

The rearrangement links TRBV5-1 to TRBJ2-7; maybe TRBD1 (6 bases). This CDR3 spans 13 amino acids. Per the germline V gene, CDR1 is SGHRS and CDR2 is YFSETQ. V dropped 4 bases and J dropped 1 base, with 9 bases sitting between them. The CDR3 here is CASSGTQSYEQYF. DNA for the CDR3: TGCGCCAGCAGCGGGACACAGTCCTACGAGCAGTACTTC. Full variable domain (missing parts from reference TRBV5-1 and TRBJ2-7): KAGVTQTPRYLIKTRGQQVTLSCSPISGHRSVSWYQQTPGQGLQFLFEYFSETQRNKGNFPGRFSGRQFSNSRSEMNVSTLELGDSALYLCASSGTQSYEQYFGPGTRLTVT.

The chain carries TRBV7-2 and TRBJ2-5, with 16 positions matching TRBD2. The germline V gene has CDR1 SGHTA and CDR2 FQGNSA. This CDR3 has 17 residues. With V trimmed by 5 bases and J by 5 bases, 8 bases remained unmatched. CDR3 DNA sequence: TGTGCCAGCAGCCCCGGGACTAGCGGGAGGGTTTGGGAGACCCAGTACTTC. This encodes CASSPGTSGRVWETQYF. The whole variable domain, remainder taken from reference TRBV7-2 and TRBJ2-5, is GAGVSQSPSNKVTEKGKDVELRCDPISGHTALYWYRQSLGQGLEFLIYFQGNSAPDKSGLPSDRFSAERTGGSVSTLTIQRTQQEDSAVYLCASSPGTSGRVWETQYFGPGTRLLVL.

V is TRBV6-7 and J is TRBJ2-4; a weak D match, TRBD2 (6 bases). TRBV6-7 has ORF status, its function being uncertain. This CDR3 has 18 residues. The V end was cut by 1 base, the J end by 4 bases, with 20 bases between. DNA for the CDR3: TGTGCCAGCAGTTACTGGCGGGGAATCATTGGAGGGAAAAACATTCAGTACTTC. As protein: CASSYWRGIIGGKNIQYF.

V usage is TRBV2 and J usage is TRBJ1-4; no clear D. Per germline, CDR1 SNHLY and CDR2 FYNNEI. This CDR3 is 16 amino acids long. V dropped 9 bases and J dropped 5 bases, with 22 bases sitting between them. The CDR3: CARSSGSSTLNEKLFF. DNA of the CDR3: TGTGCCAGATCCAGCGGGTCCTCGACTCTCAATGAAAAACTGTTTTTT.

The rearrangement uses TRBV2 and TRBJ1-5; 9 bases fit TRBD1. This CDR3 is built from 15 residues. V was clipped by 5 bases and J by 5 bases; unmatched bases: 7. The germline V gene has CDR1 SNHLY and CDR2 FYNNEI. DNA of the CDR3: TGTGCCAGCAGTTCTTCCGGGACAGGGCATCAGCCCCAGCATTTT. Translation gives CASSSSGTGHQPQHF.

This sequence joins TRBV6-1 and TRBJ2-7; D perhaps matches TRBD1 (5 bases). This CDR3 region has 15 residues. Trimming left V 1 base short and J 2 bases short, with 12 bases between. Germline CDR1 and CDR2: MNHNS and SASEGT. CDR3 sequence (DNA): TGTGCCAGCAGTGAAGGGGGCAGATTCCCCTACGAGCAGTACTTC. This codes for CASSEGGRFPYEQYF.

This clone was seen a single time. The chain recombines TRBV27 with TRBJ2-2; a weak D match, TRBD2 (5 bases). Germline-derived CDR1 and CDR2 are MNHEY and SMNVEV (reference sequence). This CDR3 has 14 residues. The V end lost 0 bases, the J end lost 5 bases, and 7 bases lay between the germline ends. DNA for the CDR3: TGTGCCAGCAGTTTATCGTGGAGGACCGGGGAGCTGTTTTTT. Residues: CASSLSWRTGELFF.

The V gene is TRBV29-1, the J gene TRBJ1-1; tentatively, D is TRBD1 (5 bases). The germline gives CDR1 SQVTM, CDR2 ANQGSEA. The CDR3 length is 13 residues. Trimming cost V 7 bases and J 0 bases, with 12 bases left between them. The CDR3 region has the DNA TGCAGCGCCCACGGAGGGGTGAACACTGAAGCTTTCTTT. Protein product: CSAHGGVNTEAFF.

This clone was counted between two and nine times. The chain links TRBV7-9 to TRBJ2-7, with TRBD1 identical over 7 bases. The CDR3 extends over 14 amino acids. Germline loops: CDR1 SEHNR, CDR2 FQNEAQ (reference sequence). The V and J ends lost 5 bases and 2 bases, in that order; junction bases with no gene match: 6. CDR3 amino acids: CASSPTDRAYEQYF. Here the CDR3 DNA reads TGTGCCAGCAGCCCTACCGACAGGGCCTACGAGCAGTACTTC. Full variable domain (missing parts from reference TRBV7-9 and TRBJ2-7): DTGVSQNPRHKITKRGQNVTFRCDPISEHNRLYWYRQTLGQGPEFLTYFQNEAQLEKSRLLSDRFSAERPKGSFSTLEIQRTEQGDSAMYLCASSPTDRAYEQYFGPGTRLTVT.

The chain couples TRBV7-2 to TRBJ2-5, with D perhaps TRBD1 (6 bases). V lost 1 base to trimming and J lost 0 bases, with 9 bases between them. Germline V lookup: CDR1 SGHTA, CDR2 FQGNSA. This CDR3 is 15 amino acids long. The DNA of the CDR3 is TGTGCCAGCAGCTTAGGGGGGCGGAACCAAGAGACCCAGTACTTC. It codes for CASSLGGRNQETQYF.

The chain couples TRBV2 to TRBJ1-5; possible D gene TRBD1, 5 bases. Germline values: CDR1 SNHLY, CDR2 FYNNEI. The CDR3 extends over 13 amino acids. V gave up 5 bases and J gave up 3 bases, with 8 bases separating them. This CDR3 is CASSPTANQPQHF. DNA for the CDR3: TGTGCCAGCAGTCCGACAGCCAATCAGCCCCAGCATTTT.

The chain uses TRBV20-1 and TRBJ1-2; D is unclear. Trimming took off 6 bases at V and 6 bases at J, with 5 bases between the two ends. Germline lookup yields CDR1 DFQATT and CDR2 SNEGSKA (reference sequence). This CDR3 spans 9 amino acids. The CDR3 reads CSATNGYTF. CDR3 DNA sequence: TGCAGTGCCACTAATGGCTACACCTTC.

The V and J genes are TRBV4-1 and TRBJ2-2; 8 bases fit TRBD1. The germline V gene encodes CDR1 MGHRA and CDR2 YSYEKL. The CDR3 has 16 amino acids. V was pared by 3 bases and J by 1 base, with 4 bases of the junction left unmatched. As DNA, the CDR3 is TGCGCCAGCAGCCATAGGACAGGGTGGAACACCGGGGAGCTGTTTTTT. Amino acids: CASSHRTGWNTGELFF.

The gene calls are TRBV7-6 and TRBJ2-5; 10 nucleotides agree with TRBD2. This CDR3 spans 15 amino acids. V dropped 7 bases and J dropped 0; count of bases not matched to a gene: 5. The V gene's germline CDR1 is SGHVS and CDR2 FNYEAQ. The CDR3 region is CASKASGSYQETQYF. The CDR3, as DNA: TGTGCCAGCAAGGCTAGCGGGAGTTACCAAGAGACCCAGTACTTC.

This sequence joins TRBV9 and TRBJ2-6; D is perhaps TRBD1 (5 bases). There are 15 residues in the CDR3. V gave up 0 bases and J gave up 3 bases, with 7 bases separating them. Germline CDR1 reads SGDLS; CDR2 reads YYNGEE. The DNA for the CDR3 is TGTGCCAGCAGCGTAGGCAGGGTTGGGGCCAACGTCCTGACTTTC. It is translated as CASSVGRVGANVLTF.

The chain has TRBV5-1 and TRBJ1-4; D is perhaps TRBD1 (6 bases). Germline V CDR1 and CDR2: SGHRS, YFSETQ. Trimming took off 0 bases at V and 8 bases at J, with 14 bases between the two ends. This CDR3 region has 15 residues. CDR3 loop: CASSLAQGFEEKLFF. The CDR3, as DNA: TGCGCCAGCAGCTTGGCCCAGGGGTTTGAGGAAAAACTGTTTTTT.